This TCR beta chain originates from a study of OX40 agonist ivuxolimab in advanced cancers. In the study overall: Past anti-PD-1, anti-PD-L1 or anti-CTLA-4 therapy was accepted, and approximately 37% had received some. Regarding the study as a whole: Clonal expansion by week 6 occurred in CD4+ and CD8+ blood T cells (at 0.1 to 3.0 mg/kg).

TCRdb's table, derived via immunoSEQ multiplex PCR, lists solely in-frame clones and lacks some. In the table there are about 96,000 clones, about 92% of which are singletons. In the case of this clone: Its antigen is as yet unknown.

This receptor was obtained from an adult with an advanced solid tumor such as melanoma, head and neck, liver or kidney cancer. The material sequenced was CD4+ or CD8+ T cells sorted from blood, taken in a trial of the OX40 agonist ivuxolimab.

The CDR3 protein is CASSLMGDRTGELFF. The CDR3 nucleotides are TGTGCCAGCAGCTTAATGGGGGACAGAACCGGGGAGCTGTTTTTT. J is TRBJ2-2 and V is TRBV7-2; 7 bases agree with TRBD1. Germline values: CDR1 SGHTA, CDR2 FQGNSA. V dropped 2 bases and J dropped 5; count of bases not matched to a gene: 5. CDR3 size: 15 residues.